The 26 T cell receptor beta chains in this list originate from one sample, sequenced in a study of shared clonotypes between healthy human individuals. TCRdb keeps only in-frame clones here, not all; method: immunoSEQ multiplex PCR. The sample records some 240,000 clones, 60% to 70% being singletons. Sequenced: memory CD4+ T cells sorted from blood. Subset here: CD45RA-negative fraction. Every receptor here comes from a man aged 25 to 40 in good health.

This chain connects TRBV18 to TRBJ2-1; 14 nucleotides match TRBD2. The junction had 10 bases not matched to a gene; V was cut back by 1 base and J by 5 bases. The CDR3 loop spans 19 amino acids. Germline V gene lookup returns CDR1 KGHSH and CDR2 LQKENI. DNA for the CDR3: TGTGCCAGCTCACCACGATCTGGGGGACTAGCGGGAGACGACAATGAGCAGTTCTTC. This codes for CASSPRSGGLAGDDNEQFF.

The chain combines TRBV23-1 with TRBJ2-7; D is unclear. TRBV23-1 has ORF status, its function being uncertain. V lost 7 bases, J lost 2 bases, and 15 bases lay in between. The CDR3 contains 14 residues. The CDR3 loop reads CASIEESVPYEQYF. DNA of the CDR3: TGCGCCAGCATCGAGGAATCCGTACCCTACGAGCAGTACTTC.

This clone was counted at least ten times. J is TRBJ2-3 and V is TRBV9, with D perhaps assigned TRBD1 or TRBD2 (5 bases each). The V end lost 3 bases, the J end lost 3 bases, and 17 bases lay between the germline ends. Germline CDR1 and CDR2: SGDLS and YYNGEE. The CDR3 is made up of 16 amino acids. In nucleotides, the CDR3 is TGTGCCAGCAGCGATCTCGGGACCGCCATGACAGATACGCAGTATTTT. Its protein product is CASSDLGTAMTDTQYF.

This rearrangement joins TRBV5-6 to TRBJ1-5, with D perhaps matching TRBD1 (6 bases). Germline V gene data show CDR1 as SGHDT and CDR2 as YYEEEE. CDR3 length equals 15 residues. V was trimmed by 0 bases and J by 4 bases, leaving 11 bases between them. Here the CDR3 reads CASSLGPTGNQPQHF. The CDR3, as DNA: TGTGCCAGCAGCTTGGGGCCGACAGGAAATCAGCCCCAGCATTTT.

This clone has only a few counts. The chain uses TRBV28 and TRBJ2-7; 10 nucleotides line up with TRBD1. From germline, CDR1 is MDHEN and CDR2 SYDVKM. V lost 5 bases to trimming and J lost 0 bases; unmatched junction nucleotides: 7. The CDR3 is 16 amino acids. CDR3 protein: CASSPLGQGSSYEQYF. DNA of the CDR3: TGTGCCAGCAGTCCCTTGGGACAGGGGTCCTCCTACGAGCAGTACTTC. Full variable domain (rest looked up from reference TRBV28 and TRBJ2-7): DVKVTQSSRYLVKRTGEKVFLECVQDMDHENMFWYRQDPGLGLRLIYFSYDVKMKEKGDIPEGYSVSREKKERFSLILESASTNQTSMYLCASSPLGQGSSYEQYFGPGTRLTVT.

The CDR3 is CASSRGTSFHNEQFF. The CDR3, as DNA: TGTGCCAGCAGCAGGGGGACTAGCTTCCACAATGAGCAGTTCTTC. The V call is TRBV9, the J call TRBJ2-1; TRBD2 matches at 9 bases. The V and J ends lost 4 bases and 5 bases, in that order; junction bases with no gene match: 7. CDR3 length: 15 residues. Per germline, CDR1 SGDLS and CDR2 YYNGEE.

This clone was detected only a few times. V and J are TRBV6-5 and TRBJ2-7; possible D gene TRBD1, 5 bases. This CDR3 region has 15 residues. The V end lost 4 bases, the J end lost 1 base, and 14 bases lay between the germline ends. Looked up from germline, CDR1 is MNHEY and CDR2 is SVGAGI. The DNA of the CDR3 is TGTGCCAGCAGTTTAGGGGCAGGACAATCCTACGAGCAGTACTTC. It yields the protein CASSLGAGQSYEQYF.

The chain couples TRBV11-2 to TRBJ2-3, with D possibly being TRBD1 or TRBD2 (6 bases each). The germline gives CDR1 SGHAT, CDR2 FQNNGV. V was shortened by 0 bases and J by 4 bases, with 8 bases between the two germline ends. CDR3 size: 14 residues. The CDR3, as DNA: TGTGCCAGCAGCTTAGATAGGGGGGCAGATACGCAGTATTTT. Amino acids: CASSLDRGADTQYF.

This chain connects TRBV29-1 to TRBJ2-5, with D unclear. V was shortened by 4 bases and J by 4 bases, with 16 bases between the two germline ends. The CDR3 loop spans 14 amino acids. Germline V gives CDR1 SQVTM, CDR2 ANQGSEA. CDR3 amino acids: CSVAAGFFGETQYF. The CDR3 nucleotides are TGCAGCGTTGCGGCAGGATTTTTCGGAGAGACCCAGTACTTC. Full variable domain (missing parts from reference TRBV29-1 and TRBJ2-5): SAVISQKPSRDICQRGTSLTIQCQVDSQVTMMFWYRQQPGQSLTLIATANQGSEATYESGFVIDKFPISRPNLTFSTLTVSNMSPEDSSIYLCSVAAGFFGETQYFGPGTRLLVL.

The rearrangement uses TRBV9 and TRBJ2-1; 7 bases map to TRBD2. Unmatched junction bases numbered 8, after V lost 3 bases and J lost 14 bases. The V gene's germline CDR1 is SGDLS and CDR2 YYNGEE. The CDR3 is 12 amino acids. CDR3 loop: CASSGIGLDKFF. CDR3 bases: TGTGCCAGCAGCGGTATTGGACTAGATAAGTTCTTC.

The V and J genes are TRBV14 and TRBJ1-1; 7 nucleotides line up with TRBD1. Germline trimming cut 2 bases from V and 4 bases from J; bases unmatched to any gene: 4. CDR1 and CDR2 (germline): SGHDN, FVKESK. The CDR3 length is 14 residues. CDR3 residues: CASSQMTGSTEAFF. The CDR3 DNA sequence: TGTGCCAGCAGCCAAATGACAGGGTCCACTGAAGCTTTCTTT.

This clone appeared a few times. The rearrangement uses TRBV2 and TRBJ2-5; D is possibly TRBD2 (6 bases). CDR3 length: 13 amino acids. V was clipped by 8 bases and J by 5 bases, with 15 bases between them. Germline-derived CDR1 and CDR2 are SNHLY and FYNNEI. DNA of the CDR3: TGTGCCAGCCCCGGGCTAGCGAGCGAGACCCAGTACTTC. Protein product: CASPGLASETQYF. Based on the CDR3 plus reference TRBV2 and TRBJ2-5, the full variable domain is EPEVTQTPSHQVTQMGQEVILRCVPISNHLYFYWYRQILGQKVEFLVSFYNNEISEKSEIFDDQFSVERPDGSNFTLKIRSTKLEDSAMYFCASPGLASETQYFGPGTRLLVL.

V gene TRBV2 combines with J gene TRBJ2-5, with 8 positions matching TRBD2. CDR3 length: 13 amino acids. CDR1 and CDR2 (germline): SNHLY, FYNNEI. The V segment lost 7 bases and the J segment 5 bases; nucleotides outside the gene matches: 6. CDR3 loop: CASTPGLGETQYF. The CDR3 DNA follows: TGTGCCAGCACCCCGGGACTAGGGGAGACCCAGTACTTC.

The V gene is TRBV7-2, the J gene TRBJ1-2, with a tentative D call TRBD1 (5 bases). The CDR3 is made up of 14 amino acids. V was cut by 0 bases and J by 5 bases, with 10 bases left in between. Germline CDR1 is SGHTA and CDR2 is FQGNSA. CDR3 loop: CASSLAGADYGYTF. The DNA of the CDR3 is TGTGCCAGCAGCTTAGCAGGGGCCGATTATGGCTACACCTTC.

The rearrangement joins TRBV19 to TRBJ2-7; no firm D call. The germline gives CDR1 LNHDA, CDR2 SQIVND (reference sequence). Trimming left V 4 bases short and J 2 bases short, with 9 bases between. There are 13 residues in the CDR3. DNA of the CDR3: TGTGCCAGTAGTACCTTAGATACCTACGAGCAGTACTTC. Its translation is CASSTLDTYEQYF.

This clone was detected only a few times. This chain joins TRBV6-5 and TRBJ1-5; D perhaps matches TRBD1 (6 bases). The CDR3 totals 14 residues. CDR1 and CDR2 from the germline V gene are MNHEY and SVGAGI. V gave up 0 bases and J gave up 4 bases, with 7 bases separating them. The CDR3 DNA reads as TGTGCCAGCAGTTACTCCGACAGGAATCAGCCCCAGCATTTT. Translated: CASSYSDRNQPQHF.

Worth noting for this clone: This likely stems from a read error, as it lies one base from a far larger clone. Other DNA variants within this sample encode the same CDR3. The CDR3 DNA reads as TGTGCCAGCAGTGTTAGCGGGAGCTCCTACGAGCAGTACTTC. Amino acids: CASSVSGSSYEQYF. The rearrangement joins TRBV6-1 to TRBJ2-7; TRBD2 agrees at 9 bases. The CDR3 loop spans 14 amino acids. Per the germline V gene, CDR1 is MNHNS and CDR2 is SASEGT. The V and J ends lost 4 bases and 0 bases, in that order; junction bases with no gene match: 1.

DNA of the CDR3: TGTGCCAGCAGTTCAACCACAAGGAAATTCAGCTCCTACGAGCAGTACTTC. Protein: CASSSTTRKFSSYEQYF. The J gene is TRBJ2-7, the V gene TRBV27; D call uncertain. CDR1 and CDR2 from the germline V gene are MNHEY and SMNVEV (reference sequence). Between the trimmed V and J ends, which lost 4 bases and 0 bases, there was a span of 19 bases. The CDR3 is 17 amino acids.

The chain carries TRBV2 and TRBJ2-5; 12 positions match TRBD2. The length of the CDR3 is 16 residues. CDR1 SNHLY and CDR2 FYNNEI come from the germline V gene. The V segment lost 4 bases and the J segment 5 bases; nucleotides outside the gene matches: 8. The CDR3 loop is CASSGASGRAEETQYF. The CDR3 DNA is TGTGCCAGCAGTGGGGCTAGCGGGAGGGCCGAGGAGACCCAGTACTTC.

This clone was detected once. This chain connects TRBV15 to TRBJ2-7, with a weak D call TRBD2 (5 bases). The CDR3 length is 14 residues. Germline CDR1 reads LNHNV; CDR2 reads YYDKDF (reference sequence). V was clipped by 0 bases and J by 2 bases, with 8 bases between them. The CDR3 coding sequence is TGTGCCACCAGCAGAGATTGGGGAGCCTACGAGCAGTACTTC. Translating gives CATSRDWGAYEQYF. Variable domain in full (rest from reference TRBV15 and TRBJ2-7): DAMVIQNPRYQVTQFGKPVTLSCSQTLNHNVMYWYQQKSSQAPKLLFHYYDKDFNNEADTPDNFQSRRPNTSFCFLDIRSPGLGDTAMYLCATSRDWGAYEQYFGPGTRLTVT.

The rearrangement joins TRBV28 to TRBJ2-3; perhaps TRBD2 as D (5 bases). This CDR3 has 12 residues. Trimming took off 6 bases at V and 8 bases at J, with 12 bases between the two ends. Germline loops: CDR1 MDHEN, CDR2 SYDVKM. The CDR3 spells CASRAERVTQYF. The CDR3, as DNA: TGTGCCAGCAGAGCAGAGAGGGTTACGCAGTATTTT.

The chain couples TRBV6-5 to TRBJ2-1; TRBD1 is a possible D gene (6 bases). CDR3 length: 14 residues. The germline V gene has CDR1 MNHEY and CDR2 SVGAGI. V lost 8 bases to trimming and J lost 1 base, with 12 bases between them. The CDR3 region has the DNA TGTGCCAGCTCCTGGGACATTTCCTACAATGAGCAGTTCTTC. Protein product: CASSWDISYNEQFF.

With regard to this clone: An end of the junction does not agree with germline; a read error may underlie this. The chain is built from TRBV7-7 and TRBJ2-7, with 8 bases aligning to TRBD1. Germline lookup yields CDR1 SSHAT and CDR2 FNYEAQ (reference sequence). There are 14 residues in the CDR3. The CDR3 DNA sequence: TGTGCTAGCAGCCCGGACAGGGTATCGGTCGAGCAGTACTTC. It specifies CASSPDRVSVEQYF.

About this clone itself: Sequence at one end of the junction differs from germline and may be a read error. The chain is built from TRBV19 and TRBJ1-1, with D unclear. The CDR3 totals 11 residues. The germline gives CDR1 LNHDA, CDR2 SQIVND (reference sequence). The CDR3 here is CASSVSTEAFF. The CDR3 bases are TGCGCCAGTAGTGTTTCCACTGAAGCTTTCTTT.

This chain links TRBV10-3 with TRBJ1-2; perhaps TRBD1 as D (6 bases). Germline assignment: CDR1 ENHRY and CDR2 SYGVKD. This CDR3 has 13 amino acids. V was shortened by 10 bases and J by 3 bases, with 15 bases between the two germline ends. As DNA, the CDR3 is TGTGCCACTCAACGACAGGTCGACTATGGCTACACCTTC. Translated, it gives CATQRQVDYGYTF.

The chain recombines TRBV5-6 with TRBJ2-1; 9 bases agree with TRBD2. Unmatched junction bases numbered 5, after V lost 1 base and J lost 6 bases. CDR1 is SGHDT, CDR2 YYEEEE, per germline. This CDR3 region has 15 residues. The CDR3 spells CASSLIAGAGNEQFF. CDR3 nucleotides: TGTGCCAGCAGCTTGATAGCGGGAGCGGGCAATGAGCAGTTCTTC.